This T cell receptor (beta chain) was sequenced during a study of blood T cell repertoires in COVID-19. With 7 bases clipped from V and 10 bases from J, the junction kept 11 bases outside the gene matches. Looked up from germline, CDR1 is SQVTM and CDR2 is ANQGSEA. The CDR3 contains 14 residues. Assay: immunoSEQ multiplex PCR; the TCRdb copy retains only in-frame clones and omits some. The sample yields 150,000 to 250,000 clones, less than 95% seen once. The chain recombines TRBV29-1 with TRBJ2-1; 12 bases map to TRBD2. The material sequenced was peripheral blood. The sequence derives from a man aged 30-40 years with COVID-19, enrolled during active disease. CDR3 DNA: TGCAGCGCCGTTACTAGCGGGGGGCTAAGGGAGCAGTTCTTC. As protein: CSAVTSGGLREQFF.